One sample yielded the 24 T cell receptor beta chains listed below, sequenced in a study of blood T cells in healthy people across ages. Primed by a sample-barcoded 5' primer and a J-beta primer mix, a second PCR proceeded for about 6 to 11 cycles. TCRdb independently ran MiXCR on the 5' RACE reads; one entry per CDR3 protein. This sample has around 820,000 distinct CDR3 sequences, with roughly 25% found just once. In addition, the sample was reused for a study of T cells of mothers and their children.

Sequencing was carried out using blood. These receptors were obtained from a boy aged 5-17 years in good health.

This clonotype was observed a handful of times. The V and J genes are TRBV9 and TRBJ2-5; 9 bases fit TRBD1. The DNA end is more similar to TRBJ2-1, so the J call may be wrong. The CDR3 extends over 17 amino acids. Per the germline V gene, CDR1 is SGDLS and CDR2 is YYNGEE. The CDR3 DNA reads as TGTGCCAGCAGCGTAGATCCACGGACAGGGGAGATGAATGAGCAGTTCTTC. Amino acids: CASSVDPRTGEMNEQFF.

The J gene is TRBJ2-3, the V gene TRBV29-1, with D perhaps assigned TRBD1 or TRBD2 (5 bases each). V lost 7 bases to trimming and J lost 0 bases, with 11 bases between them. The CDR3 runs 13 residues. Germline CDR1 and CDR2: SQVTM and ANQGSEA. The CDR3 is CSALGDSTDTQYF. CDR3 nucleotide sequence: TGCAGCGCATTGGGGGATAGCACAGATACGCAGTATTTT.

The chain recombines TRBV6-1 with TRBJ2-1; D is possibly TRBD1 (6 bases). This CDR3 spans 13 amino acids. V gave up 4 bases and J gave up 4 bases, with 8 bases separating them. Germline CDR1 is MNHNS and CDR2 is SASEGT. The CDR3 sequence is CASSVTGYNEQFF. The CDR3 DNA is TGTGCCAGCAGTGTGACAGGTTACAATGAGCAGTTCTTC.

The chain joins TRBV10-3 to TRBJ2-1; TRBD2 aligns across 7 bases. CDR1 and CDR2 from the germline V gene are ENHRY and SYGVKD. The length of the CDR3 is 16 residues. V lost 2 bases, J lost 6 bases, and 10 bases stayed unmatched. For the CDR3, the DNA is TGTGCCATCAGTGAGGCCGCTCGGGGGGAAACCAATGAGCAGTTCTTC. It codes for CAISEAARGETNEQFF.

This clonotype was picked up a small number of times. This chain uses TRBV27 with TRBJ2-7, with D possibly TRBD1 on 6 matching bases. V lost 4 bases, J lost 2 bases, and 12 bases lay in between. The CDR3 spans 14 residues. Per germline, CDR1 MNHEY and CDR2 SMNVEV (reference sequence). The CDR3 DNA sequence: TGTGCCAGCAGTTACGGGGCAGGGGCCTACGAGCAGTACTTC. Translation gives CASSYGAGAYEQYF.

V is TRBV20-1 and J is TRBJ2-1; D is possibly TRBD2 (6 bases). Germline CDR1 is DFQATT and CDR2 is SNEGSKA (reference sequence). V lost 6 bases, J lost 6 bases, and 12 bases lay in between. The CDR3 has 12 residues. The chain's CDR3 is CSALRRANEQFF. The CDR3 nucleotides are TGCAGTGCACTAAGGAGGGCCAATGAGCAGTTCTTC.

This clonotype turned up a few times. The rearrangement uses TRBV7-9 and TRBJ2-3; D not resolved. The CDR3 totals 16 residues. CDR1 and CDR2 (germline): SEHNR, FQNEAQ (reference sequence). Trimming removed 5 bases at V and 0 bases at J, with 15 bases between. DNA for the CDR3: TGTGCCAGCAGCGGACGACGAGAAATAAGCACAGATACGCAGTATTTT. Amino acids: CASSGRREISTDTQYF. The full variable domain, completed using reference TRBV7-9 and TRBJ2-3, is DTGVSQNPRHKITKRGQNVTFRCDPISEHNRLYWYRQTLGQGPEFLTYFQNEAQLEKSRLLSDRFSAERPKGSFSTLEIQRTEQGDSAMYLCASSGRREISTDTQYFGPGTRLTVL.

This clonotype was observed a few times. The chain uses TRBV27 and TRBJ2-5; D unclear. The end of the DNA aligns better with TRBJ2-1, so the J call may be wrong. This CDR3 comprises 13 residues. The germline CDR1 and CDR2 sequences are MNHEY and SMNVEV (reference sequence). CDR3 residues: CASSLSIRLTQFF. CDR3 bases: TGTGCCAGCAGTTTATCGATACGGCTCACGCAGTTCTTC.

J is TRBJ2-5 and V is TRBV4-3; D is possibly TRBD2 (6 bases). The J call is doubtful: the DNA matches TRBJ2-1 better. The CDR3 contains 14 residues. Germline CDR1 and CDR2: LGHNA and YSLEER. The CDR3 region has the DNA TGCGCCAGCAGCTTGGGACTGTGGGGGAATGAGCAGTTCTTC. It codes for CASSLGLWGNEQFF.

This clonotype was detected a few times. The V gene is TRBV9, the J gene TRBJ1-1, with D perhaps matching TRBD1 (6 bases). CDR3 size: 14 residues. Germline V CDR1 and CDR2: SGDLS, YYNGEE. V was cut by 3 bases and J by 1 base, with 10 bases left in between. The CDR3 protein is CASSEGDPNTEAFF. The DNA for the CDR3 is TGTGCCAGCAGCGAGGGGGACCCGAACACTGAAGCTTTCTTT.

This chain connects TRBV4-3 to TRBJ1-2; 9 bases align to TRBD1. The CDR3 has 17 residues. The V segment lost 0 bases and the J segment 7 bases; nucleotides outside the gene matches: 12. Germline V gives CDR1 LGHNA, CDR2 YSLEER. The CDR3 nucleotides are TGCGCCAGCAGCCAAGACCATCCGGGACAGGGAGCGCGTGGCTACACCTTC. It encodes CASSQDHPGQGARGYTF.

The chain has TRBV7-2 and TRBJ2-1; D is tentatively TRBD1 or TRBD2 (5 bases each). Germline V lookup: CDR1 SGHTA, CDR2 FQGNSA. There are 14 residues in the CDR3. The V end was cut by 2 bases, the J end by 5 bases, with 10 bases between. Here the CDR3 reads CASSLFRDHNEQFF. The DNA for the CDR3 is TGTGCCAGCAGCTTATTCCGGGACCACAATGAGCAGTTCTTC.

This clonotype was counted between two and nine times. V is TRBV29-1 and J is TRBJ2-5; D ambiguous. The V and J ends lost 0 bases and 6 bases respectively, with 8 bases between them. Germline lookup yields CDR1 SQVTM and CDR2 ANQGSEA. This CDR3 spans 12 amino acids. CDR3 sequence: CSVEDDRKTQYF. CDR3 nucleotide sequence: TGCAGCGTTGAAGATGATCGGAAGACCCAGTACTTC.

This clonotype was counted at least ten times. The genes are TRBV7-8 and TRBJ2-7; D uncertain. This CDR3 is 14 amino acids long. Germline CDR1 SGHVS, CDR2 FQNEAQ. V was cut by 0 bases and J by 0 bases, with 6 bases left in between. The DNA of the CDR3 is TGTGCCAGCAGCTTAGCCGTCGGCTCCTACGAGCAGTACTTC. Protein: CASSLAVGSYEQYF.

The CDR3 DNA is TGTGCCAGCAGGTCTAGCGGGATCAACGTTCAGTACTTC. This gives the protein CASRSSGINVQYF. The chain is built from TRBV28 and TRBJ2-4, with 9 bases identical to TRBD2. V dropped 6 bases and J dropped 11; count of bases not matched to a gene: 8. Germline lookup yields CDR1 MDHEN and CDR2 SYDVKM. The CDR3 is 13 amino acids.

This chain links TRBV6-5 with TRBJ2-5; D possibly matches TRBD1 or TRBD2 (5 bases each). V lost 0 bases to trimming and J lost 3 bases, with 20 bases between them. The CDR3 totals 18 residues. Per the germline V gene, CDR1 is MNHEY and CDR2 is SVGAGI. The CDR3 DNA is TGTGCCAGCAGTTACTCTTACCTCGGGGCCGATAGTAAAGAGACCCAGTACTTC. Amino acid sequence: CASSYSYLGADSKETQYF.

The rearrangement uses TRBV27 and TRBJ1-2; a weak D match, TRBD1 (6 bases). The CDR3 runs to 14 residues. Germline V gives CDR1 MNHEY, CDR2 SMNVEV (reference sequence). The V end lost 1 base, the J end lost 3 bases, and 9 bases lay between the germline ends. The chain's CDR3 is CASSLLGGDYGYTF. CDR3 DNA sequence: TGTGCCAGCAGTTTATTAGGGGGTGACTATGGCTACACCTTC.

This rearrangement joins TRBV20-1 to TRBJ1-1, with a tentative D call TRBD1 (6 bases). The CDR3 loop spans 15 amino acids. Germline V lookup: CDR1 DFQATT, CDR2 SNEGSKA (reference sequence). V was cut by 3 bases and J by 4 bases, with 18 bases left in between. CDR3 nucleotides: TGCAGTGCTAGCCGGGACGCCAGGGGCTCCACTGAAGCTTTCTTT. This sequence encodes CSASRDARGSTEAFF.

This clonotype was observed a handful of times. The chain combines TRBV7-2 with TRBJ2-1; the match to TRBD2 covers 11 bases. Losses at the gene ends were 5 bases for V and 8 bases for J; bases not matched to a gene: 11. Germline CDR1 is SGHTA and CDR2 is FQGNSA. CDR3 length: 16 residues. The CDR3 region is CASSDFGTSGLYEQFF. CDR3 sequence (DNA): TGTGCCAGCAGCGACTTCGGGACTAGCGGTTTATATGAGCAGTTCTTC.

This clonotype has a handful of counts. The CDR3 spells CASSQVPSSYNEQFF. The DNA for the CDR3 is TGCGCCAGCAGCCAAGTCCCTTCCTCCTACAATGAGCAGTTCTTC. The chain links TRBV4-1 to TRBJ2-5, with D uncertain. The J call may be faulty, since TRBJ2-1 better matches the DNA end. Germline CDR1 reads MGHRA; CDR2 reads YSYEKL. The CDR3 contains 15 residues.

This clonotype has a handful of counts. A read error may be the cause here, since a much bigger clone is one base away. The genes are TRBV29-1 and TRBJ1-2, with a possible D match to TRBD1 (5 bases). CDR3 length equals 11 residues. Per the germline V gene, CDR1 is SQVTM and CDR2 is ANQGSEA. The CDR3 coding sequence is TGCAGCGTTGAACGTGGGGCGGGCTGCACCTTC. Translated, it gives CSVERGAGCTF.

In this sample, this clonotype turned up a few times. CDR3 in amino acids: CSARDRGSFSYEQYF. The CDR3 DNA reads as TGCAGTGCTAGAGATAGAGGGTCCTTCTCCTACGAGCAGTACTTC. This sequence joins TRBV20-1 and TRBJ2-7; a possible D gene is TRBD2 (5 bases). Trimming shortened V by 0 bases and J by 0 bases, and 12 bases separated the two germline ends. CDR1 and CDR2 from the germline V gene are DFQATT and SNEGSKA (reference sequence). The CDR3 is 15 amino acids.

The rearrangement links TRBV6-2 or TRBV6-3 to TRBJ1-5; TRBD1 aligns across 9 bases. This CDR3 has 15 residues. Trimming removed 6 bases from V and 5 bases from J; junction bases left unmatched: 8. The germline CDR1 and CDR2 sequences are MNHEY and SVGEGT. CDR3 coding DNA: TGTGCCAGCAGAGGGGTACAGGGGGCTTATCAGCCCCAGCATTTT. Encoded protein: CASRGVQGAYQPQHF.

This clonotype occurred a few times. For the CDR3, the DNA is TGTGCCAGCAGTTTATTAGGAGGGGGTGATGAAAAACTGTTTTTT. Encoded protein: CASSLLGGGDEKLFF. This rearrangement joins TRBV27 to TRBJ1-4; possibly TRBD1 for D (6 bases). This CDR3 comprises 15 residues. Germline assignment: CDR1 MNHEY and CDR2 SMNVEV (reference sequence). Trimming shortened V by 1 base and J by 6 bases, and 12 bases separated the two germline ends.